Below, 2 T cell receptor beta chains from the same sample are listed, as sequenced in a study of T cell changes during pregnancy in multiple sclerosis. Measured with immunoSEQ multiplex PCR; TCRdb has only the in-frame clones, and not every one. This table has under 15,000 clones, approximately 89% appearing once. The sample was CD8+ T cells from peripheral blood mononuclear cells, taken in the second trimester of pregnancy. These receptor sequences come from a female donor in good health, enrolled as a control in a pregnancy study.

The chain carries TRBV5-1 and TRBJ2-1; 9 nucleotides line up with TRBD2. V gave up 3 bases and J gave up 0 bases; unmatched junction bases: 4. The CDR3 runs 16 residues. The V gene's germline CDR1 is SGHRS and CDR2 YFSETQ. CDR3 residues: CASSYAGGGSYNEQFF. CDR3 DNA: TGCGCCAGCAGCTACGCGGGAGGGGGCTCCTACAATGAGCAGTTCTTC.

The V gene is TRBV28, the J gene TRBJ1-1; 9 positions agree with TRBD1. V lost 6 bases, J lost 1 base, and 6 bases stayed unmatched. Germline CDR1 and CDR2: MDHEN and SYDVKM. The CDR3 is made up of 15 amino acids. The CDR3 DNA reads as TGTGCCAGCAGGTACCCGGACAGGGGGAACACTGAAGCTTTCTTT. Protein: CASRYPDRGNTEAFF.